The T cell receptor (beta chain) described here comes from a study of Ad26.COV2.S vaccination and SARS-CoV-2 variants. CDR1 SEHNR and CDR2 FQNEAQ come from the germline V gene (reference sequence). The CDR3 runs to 18 residues. V was pared by 0 bases and J by 9 bases, with 21 bases between. This clone was found once. Its target is unknown. Study-level points and caveats: Vaccine recipients and placebo recipients showed similar non-spike TCR breadth.

Treatment specified: 19 received Ad26.COV2.S at low or high dose, single or two shots; five or six received placebo; per-sample allocation not given. Repertoires come from day 63 after the first vaccine or placebo injection. An Ad26 vector carrying the Wuhan-strain SARS-CoV-2 spike served as the vaccine. Only in-frame clones appear in the TCRdb table, and some are missing; sequencing was by immunoSEQ multiplex PCR. The sample has roughly 700,000 clones; roughly 90% are singletons. Source: peripheral blood, taken in a trial of Ad26.COV2.S vaccine versus placebo. This chain connects TRBV7-9 to TRBJ1-6, with a possible D match to TRBD1 (5 bases). This receptor was identified in a person between 18 and 65 years old who received the Ad26.COV2.S COVID-19 vaccine or a placebo. This chain's CDR3 is CASSLAQGPSNPRSPLHF. Here the CDR3 DNA reads TGTGCCAGCAGCTTAGCCCAGGGACCTTCGAACCCACGTTCACCCCTCCACTTT.